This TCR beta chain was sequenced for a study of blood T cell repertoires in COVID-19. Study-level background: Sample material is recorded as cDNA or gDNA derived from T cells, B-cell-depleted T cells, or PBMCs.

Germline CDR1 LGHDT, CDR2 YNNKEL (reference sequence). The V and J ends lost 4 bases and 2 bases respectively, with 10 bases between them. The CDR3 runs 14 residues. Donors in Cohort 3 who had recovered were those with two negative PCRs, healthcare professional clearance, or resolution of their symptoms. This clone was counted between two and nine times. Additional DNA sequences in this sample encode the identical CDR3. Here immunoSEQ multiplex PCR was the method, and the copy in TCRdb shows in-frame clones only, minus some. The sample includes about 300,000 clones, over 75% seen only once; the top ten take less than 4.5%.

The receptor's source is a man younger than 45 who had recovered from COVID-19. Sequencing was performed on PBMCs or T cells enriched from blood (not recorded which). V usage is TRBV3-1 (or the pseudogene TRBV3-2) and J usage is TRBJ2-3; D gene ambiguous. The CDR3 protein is CASSRGVSTDTQYF. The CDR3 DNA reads TGTGCCAGCAGCCGCGGAGTCTCCACAGATACGCAGTATTTT.